Here is one TCR beta chain with its context. Antigen: not known. The sequenced template was cDNA made from the entire isolated RNA. Assay: immunoSEQ multiplex PCR; the TCRdb copy retains only in-frame clones and omits some. Of approximately 250,000 clones listed, approximately 10% were seen once; the top ten hold around 0.015%. Averaging around 110 mL, one heparinised blood draw came from each individual donor. Purity above 95% was achieved in all sorted populations. This sample is drawn from a study of beta chain features in type 1 diabetes. Broader study findings: In type 1 diabetes patients, VDJ junctions had fewer insertions; deletions at these junctions were more frequent. Compared to healthy donors, patients appeared to have naive, central memory and Treg TCRB repertoires that were more alike. Within each of all four CD4+ subsets, Type 1 diabetes patients had TCRB CDR3s that were moderately but significantly shorter.

With 6 bases removed from V and 2 bases from J, the gap between germline ends came to 14 bases. Germline V CDR1 and CDR2: SGHRS, YFSETQ. The CDR3 contains 14 residues. This TCR was recovered from a man aged 30-40 years with type 1 diabetes. Sequenced material: naive CD4+ T cells from blood. The chain joins TRBV5-1 to TRBJ2-5; D uncertain. DNA of the CDR3: TGCGCCAGCAACCTGGCGACGACTCAAGAGACCCAGTACTTC. Amino acid sequence: CASNLATTQETQYF.